In this sample, the clone carrying this TCR beta chain turned up many times. This entry is derived from a study of regulatory T cells in long-lasting Graves disease. As for time point: persistent/refractory GD, antithyroid drugs over 5 years with positive TRAb. With RNA extracted from PBMCs as input, the TCR library was made. Both iRepertoire HTBI primers and Arm-PCR of CDR3 regions were used to build the TCR beta libraries. How the authors handled the data: Across all samples, about 62 TRBV segments and 11 to 15 TRBJ segments were identified. TCRdb recomputed calls from the multiplex PCR reads with MiXCR, one row per CDR3 protein. The V and J calls were not made by the authors but by TCRdb's processing. Altogether around 460,000 distinct CDR3 sequences are present, roughly 23% being singletons, with the ten largest covering approximately 14%. Germline CDR1 reads LNHDA; CDR2 reads SQIVND (reference sequence). The CDR3 sequence is 13 residues long. Trimming stripped 5 bases from V and 0 bases from J, with 7 bases between.

The sample was peripheral blood mononuclear cells (PBMCs), taken when the disease was refractory, from a patient treated with antithyroid drugs. The chain recombines TRBV19 with TRBJ1-2; D gene uncertain. The sequence came from a female donor with Graves disease. The CDR3 protein is CASSYRTNYGYTF. CDR3 coding DNA: TGTGCCAGTAGTTACAGAACTAACTATGGCTACACCTTC.